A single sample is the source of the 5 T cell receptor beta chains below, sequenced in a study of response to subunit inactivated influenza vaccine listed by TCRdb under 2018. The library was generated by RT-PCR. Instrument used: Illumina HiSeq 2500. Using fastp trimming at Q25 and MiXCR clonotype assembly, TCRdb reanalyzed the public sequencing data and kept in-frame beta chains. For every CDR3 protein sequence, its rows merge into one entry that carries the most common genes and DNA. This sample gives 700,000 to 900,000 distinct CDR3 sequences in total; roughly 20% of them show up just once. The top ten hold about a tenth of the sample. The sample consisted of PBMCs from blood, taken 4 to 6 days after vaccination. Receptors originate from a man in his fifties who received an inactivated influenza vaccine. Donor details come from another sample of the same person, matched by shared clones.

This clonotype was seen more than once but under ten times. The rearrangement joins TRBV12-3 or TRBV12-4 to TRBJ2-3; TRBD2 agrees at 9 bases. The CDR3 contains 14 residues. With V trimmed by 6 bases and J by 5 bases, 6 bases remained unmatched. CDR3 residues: CASRRGGEVDTQYF. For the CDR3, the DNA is TGTGCCAGCAGGCGCGGGGGGGAGGTAGATACGCAGTATTTT.

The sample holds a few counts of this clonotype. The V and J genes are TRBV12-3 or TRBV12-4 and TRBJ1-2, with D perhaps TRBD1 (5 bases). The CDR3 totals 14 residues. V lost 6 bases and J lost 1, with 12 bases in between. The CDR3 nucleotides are TGTGCCAGCAGACGTGGGACGGTTAACTATGGCTACACCTTC. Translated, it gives CASRRGTVNYGYTF.

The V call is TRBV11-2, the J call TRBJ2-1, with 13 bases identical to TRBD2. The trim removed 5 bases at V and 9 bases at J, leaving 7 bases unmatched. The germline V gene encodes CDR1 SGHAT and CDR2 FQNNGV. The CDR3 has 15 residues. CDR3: CASSPGTSGMSEQFF. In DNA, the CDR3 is TGTGCCAGCAGCCCCGGGACTAGCGGGATGAGTGAGCAGTTCTTC.

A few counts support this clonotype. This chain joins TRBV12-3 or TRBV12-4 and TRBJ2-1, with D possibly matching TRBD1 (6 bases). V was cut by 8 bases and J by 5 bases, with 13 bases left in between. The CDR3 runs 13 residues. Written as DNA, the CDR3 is TGTGCCAGCCAATTGGGACAAAACAATGAGCAGTTCTTC. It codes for CASQLGQNNEQFF.

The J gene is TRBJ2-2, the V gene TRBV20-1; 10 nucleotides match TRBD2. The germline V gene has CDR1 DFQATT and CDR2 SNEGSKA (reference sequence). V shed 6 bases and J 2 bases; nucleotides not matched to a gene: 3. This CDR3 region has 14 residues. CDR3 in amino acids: CSAASGGNTGELFF. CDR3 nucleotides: TGCAGTGCCGCTAGCGGGGGAAACACCGGGGAGCTGTTTTTT.